A single sample is the source of the 20 T cell receptor beta chains below, sequenced in a study of shared clonotypes between healthy human individuals. The method was immunoSEQ multiplex PCR; TCRdb's version includes in-frame clones alone and lacks a portion of them. The sample has a few million clones; roughly 92% are singletons. Sequenced input: naive CD4+ T cells sorted from blood. Stated subset: CD45RA+ positively selected. These TCRs come from a man between 18 and 35 years old in good health.

The CDR3 coding sequence is TGCGCCAGCAGTTCGGACAGGGAGACAGATACGCAGTATTTT. Its translation: CASSSDRETDTQYF. The chain links TRBV5-1 to TRBJ2-3; 8 bases fit TRBD1. Trimming removed 5 bases from V and 3 bases from J; junction bases left unmatched: 5. CDR1 SGHRS and CDR2 YFSETQ come from the germline V gene. The CDR3 has 14 amino acids.

This clone occurred once. V gene TRBV9 combines with J gene TRBJ2-2, with 9 positions matching TRBD2. CDR3 length: 15 amino acids. J lost 4 bases, V lost 5 bases, and 6 bases had no gene match. Germline V gene lookup returns CDR1 SGDLS and CDR2 YYNGEE. CDR3 sequence (DNA): TGTGCCAGCAGGGAGGGACTAGCACCCACCGGGGAGCTGTTTTTT. Translated, it gives CASREGLAPTGELFF.

The V call is TRBV6-5, the J call TRBJ2-5, with D perhaps TRBD1 or TRBD2 (5 bases each). The CDR3 is made up of 14 amino acids. V lost 2 bases and J 5 bases, leaving 12 bases between the germline ends. Germline V lookup: CDR1 MNHEY, CDR2 SVGAGI. DNA of the CDR3: TGTGCCAGCAGTTACCAGGGAGCGTGGGAGACCCAGTACTTC. This sequence encodes CASSYQGAWETQYF.

The V gene is TRBV11-2, the J gene TRBJ2-1; 7 positions match TRBD2. The ends lost 5 bases at V and 4 bases at J; junction bases unmatched: 14. This CDR3 is built from 17 residues. Germline CDR1 and CDR2: SGHAT and FQNNGV. This chain's CDR3 is CASSLARPGRFYNEQFF. Written as DNA, the CDR3 is TGTGCCAGCAGCCTCGCACGTCCCGGGAGGTTTTACAATGAGCAGTTCTTC.

The gene calls are TRBV18 and TRBJ1-4; TRBD1 matches at 8 bases. Germline assignment: CDR1 KGHSH and CDR2 LQKENI. The J segment lost 5 bases and the V segment lost 1 base, leaving 6 bases of the junction unmatched. The CDR3 is made up of 16 amino acids. The CDR3 sequence is CASSPQRDRTNEKLFF. The CDR3, as DNA: TGTGCCAGCTCACCACAAAGGGACAGGACGAATGAAAAACTGTTTTTT.

This chain links TRBV7-9 with TRBJ2-7; TRBD1 aligns across 9 bases. CDR3 length: 14 residues. Per the germline V gene, CDR1 is SEHNR and CDR2 is FQNEAQ (reference sequence). With 5 bases clipped from V and 3 bases from J, the junction kept 5 bases outside the gene matches. The CDR3, as DNA: TGTGCCAGCAGCCCCGGGACAGGGAACTACGAGCAGTACTTC. Translation gives CASSPGTGNYEQYF.

This chain joins TRBV10-2 and TRBJ2-7, with D unresolved. V lost 6 bases and J lost 2, with 11 bases in between. Germline V CDR1 and CDR2: WSHSY, SAAADI. CDR3 length equals 13 residues. The CDR3 region has the DNA TGCGCCAGCAGGGCCGATTATACCTACGAGCAGTACTTC. Translation: CASRADYTYEQYF.

The gene calls are TRBV7-8 and TRBJ2-5; 8 bases line up with TRBD1. Germline CDR1 reads SGHVS; CDR2 reads FQNEAQ. CDR3 length: 15 amino acids. The V and J ends lost 3 bases and 4 bases, in that order; junction bases with no gene match: 7. The CDR3 bases are TGTGCCAGCAGCTTCGGACAGGGAGAGGGAGAGACCCAGTACTTC. Translated, it gives CASSFGQGEGETQYF.

The chain employs TRBV18 and TRBJ2-2; the match to TRBD1 covers 7 bases. This CDR3 is built from 15 residues. Per germline, CDR1 KGHSH and CDR2 LQKENI. With V trimmed by 3 bases and J by 0 bases, 1 base remained unmatched. The chain's CDR3 is CASSPDRTNTGELFF. The CDR3 nucleotides read TGTGCCAGCTCACCGGACAGGACGAACACCGGGGAGCTGTTTTTT.

This chain connects TRBV9 to TRBJ2-3; 9 nucleotides align to TRBD2. Germline V gene data show CDR1 as SGDLS and CDR2 as YYNGEE. The length of the CDR3 is 15 residues. V dropped 3 bases and J dropped 3; count of bases not matched to a gene: 5. The CDR3 reads CASSGDSGRTDTQYF. For the CDR3, the DNA is TGTGCCAGCAGCGGCGATAGCGGGAGAACAGATACGCAGTATTTT.

The rearrangement links TRBV9 to TRBJ2-3; D is uncertain. The CDR3 contains 14 residues. The germline V gene has CDR1 SGDLS and CDR2 YYNGEE. V was pared by 0 bases and J by 4 bases, with 9 bases between. The CDR3 DNA reads as TGTGCCAGCAGCGTAGCTGTCATCGCAGATACGCAGTATTTT. This sequence encodes CASSVAVIADTQYF.

The genes are TRBV4-2 and TRBJ1-1; D perhaps matches TRBD1 (6 bases). Germline V gene sequence: CDR1 LGHNA, CDR2 YNFKEQ. Deletions cut 4 bases from V and 4 bases from J, with 13 bases between. The CDR3 sequence is 14 residues long. The CDR3 DNA sequence: TGTGCCAGCAGCCTTACAGGGCTGGGCACTGAAGCTTTCTTT. It is translated as CASSLTGLGTEAFF.

The chain recombines TRBV6-6 with TRBJ2-3; possibly TRBD2 for D (5 bases). Looked up from germline, CDR1 is MNHNY and CDR2 is SVGAGI (reference sequence). The V end was cut by 3 bases, the J end by 3 bases, with 16 bases between. The CDR3 has 16 amino acids. The CDR3 DNA reads TGTGCCAGCAGTTATGGGTCTAGCTACGATACAGATACGCAGTATTTT. This codes for CASSYGSSYDTDTQYF.

The chain carries TRBV19 and TRBJ1-2; the D is unclear. V lost 3 bases to trimming and J lost 8 bases, with 19 bases between them. The germline CDR1 and CDR2 sequences are LNHDA and SQIVND (reference sequence). This CDR3 comprises 15 residues. CDR3 sequence (DNA): TGTGCCAGTAGTATCATGTCTGCCGGGCGGGGAGGCTACACCTTC. Amino acids: CASSIMSAGRGGYTF. Looking up the rest from reference TRBV19 and TRBJ1-2 gives the full variable domain: DGGITQSPKYLFRKEGQNVTLSCEQNLNHDAMYWYRQDPGQGLRLIYYSQIVNDFQKGDIAEGYSVSREKKESFPLTVTSAQKNPTAFYLCASSIMSAGRGGYTFGSGTRLTVV.

The V gene is TRBV30, the J gene TRBJ2-7; the D gene is possibly TRBD2 (7 bases). The CDR3 is 15 residues long. V was clipped by 0 bases and J by 4 bases, with 16 bases between them. Germline CDR1 reads GTSNPN; CDR2 reads SVGIG (reference sequence). The CDR3 spells CAWSVRGGGGYEQYF. In DNA, the CDR3 is TGTGCCTGGAGTGTAAGGGGGGGAGGCGGATACGAGCAGTACTTC. The entire variable domain, with the rest obtained from reference TRBV30 and TRBJ2-7, is as follows: SQTIHQWPATLVQPVGSPLSLECTVEGTSNPNLYWYRQAAGRGLQLLFYSVGIGQISSEVPQNLSASRPQDRQFILSSKKLLLSDSGFYLCAWSVRGGGGYEQYFGPGTRLTVT.

The V gene is TRBV7-9, the J gene TRBJ2-1; 16 bases match TRBD2. V was pared by 4 bases and J by 5 bases, with 11 bases of the junction left unmatched. The CDR3 sequence is 19 residues long. Per germline, CDR1 SEHNR and CDR2 FQNEAQ (reference sequence). The chain's CDR3 is CASSSLLGLAGGPHNEQFF. CDR3 DNA: TGTGCCAGCAGCTCCCTTTTGGGACTAGCGGGGGGGCCCCACAATGAGCAGTTCTTC.

The chain combines TRBV29-1 with TRBJ1-1; TRBD1 aligns across 8 bases. Germline CDR1 and CDR2: SQVTM and ANQGSEA. The CDR3 covers 16 residues. J lost 2 bases, V lost 5 bases, and 13 bases had no gene match. CDR3 coding DNA: TGCAGCGTTACCACTGACAGGGGAAGGCTAAACACTGAAGCTTTCTTT. This gives the protein CSVTTDRGRLNTEAFF.

The genes are TRBV20-1 and TRBJ2-2; no definite D call. The CDR3 is 11 residues long. The V gene lost 1 base and the J gene lost 6 bases, with 3 bases spanning the gap. The germline gives CDR1 DFQATT, CDR2 SNEGSKA (reference sequence). Here the CDR3 reads CSARVSGELFF. The CDR3 nucleotides read TGCAGTGCTAGAGTATCCGGGGAGCTGTTTTTT.

The chain employs TRBV13 and TRBJ1-1; D perhaps matches TRBD1 (6 bases). Germline lookup yields CDR1 PRHDT and CDR2 FYEKMQ (reference sequence). The length of the CDR3 is 17 residues. V dropped 0 bases and J dropped 3 bases, with 17 bases sitting between them. Here the CDR3 reads CASSLGGAGVGYTEAFF. The CDR3 coding sequence is TGTGCCAGCAGCTTAGGAGGGGCAGGGGTCGGGTACACTGAAGCTTTCTTT.

This sequence joins TRBV13 and TRBJ2-4; perhaps TRBD1 as D (6 bases). In germline, CDR1 is PRHDT, CDR2 FYEKMQ (reference sequence). V gave up 5 bases and J gave up 8 bases, with 19 bases separating them. The CDR3 has 15 amino acids. In nucleotides, the CDR3 is TGTGCCAGCAGCGGCCGGGCCCCGAAGGGGGACATTCAGTACTTC. Its protein product is CASSGRAPKGDIQYF.